Each of the 3 T cell receptor beta chains below was sequenced from the same sample in a study of T cells after yellow fever vaccination. TCRdb recomputed calls from the 5' RACE reads with MiXCR, one row per CDR3 protein. Of more than 200,000 distinct CDR3 sequences in the sample, about 3.7% are singletons; the top ten hold 15% to 20%. Here the sequenced sample was PBMCs, taken 15 days after the yellow fever booster vaccination. Every receptor here comes from a man aged 18 to 29 who received the YFV17D yellow fever vaccine.

This clonotype came up many times. The genes are TRBV14 and TRBJ2-1, with D maybe TRBD2 (6 bases). The CDR3 runs 16 residues. Trimming shortened V by 1 base and J by 2 bases, and 12 bases separated the two germline ends. Per the germline V gene, CDR1 is SGHDN and CDR2 is FVKESK. CDR3 DNA sequence: TGTGCCAGCAGCCAAGGCAGCGGGCTAGCCTACAATGAGCAGTTCTTC. Its translation is CASSQGSGLAYNEQFF.

At least ten counts were recorded for this clonotype. The V gene is TRBV30, the J gene TRBJ1-3; D not certain. From germline, CDR1 is GTSNPN and CDR2 SVGIG (reference sequence). This CDR3 contains 15 residues. V was clipped by 3 bases and J by 0 bases, with 12 bases between them. The CDR3 bases are TGTGCCTGGAGCCAGGCCAGGAGCTCTGGAAACACCATATATTTT. As protein: CAWSQARSSGNTIYF.

This clonotype was seen more than once but under ten times. A read error is possible here, since a much larger clone lies one base away. The gene calls are TRBV7-9 and TRBJ2-2; unclear D gene. The CDR3 is 13 amino acids. Germline CDR1 SEHNR, CDR2 FQNEAQ (reference sequence). Deletions cut 8 bases from V and 4 bases from J, with 11 bases between. The CDR3: CASGGRITGELFF. The CDR3 bases are TGTGCCAGCGGTGGACGGATCACCGGGGAGCTGTTTTTT.